This record looks at one T cell receptor (beta chain) sequence and its context. The sample originates from a study of blood T cell repertoires in COVID-19. Study-level background: Acute and convalescent COVID-19 samples came from the United States, Italy and Spain. Sample material is recorded as cDNA or gDNA derived from T cells, B-cell-depleted T cells, or PBMCs.

Per the study methods: Nucleated cell counts were estimated from reference gene primer amplification. TCRdb's copy holds only in-frame clones and misses some; the assay was immunoSEQ multiplex PCR. That table supplies the V and J calls and clone size; D and trimming were determined from the DNA. The repertoire holds hundreds of thousands of clones, about 85% seen once, with roughly 3% in the top ten. Germline CDR1 and CDR2: SGHNT and YYREEE (reference sequence). This CDR3 has 14 residues. V was pared by 5 bases and J by 5 bases, with 6 bases of the junction left unmatched. What was sequenced was peripheral blood. This TCR derives from a young man with active or convalescent COVID-19. J is TRBJ1-2 and V is TRBV5-4; 10 bases align to TRBD1. Written as DNA, the CDR3 is TGTGCCAGCAGGGGGACAGGGGTTATGTATGGCTACACCTTC. It translates to CASRGTGVMYGYTF.